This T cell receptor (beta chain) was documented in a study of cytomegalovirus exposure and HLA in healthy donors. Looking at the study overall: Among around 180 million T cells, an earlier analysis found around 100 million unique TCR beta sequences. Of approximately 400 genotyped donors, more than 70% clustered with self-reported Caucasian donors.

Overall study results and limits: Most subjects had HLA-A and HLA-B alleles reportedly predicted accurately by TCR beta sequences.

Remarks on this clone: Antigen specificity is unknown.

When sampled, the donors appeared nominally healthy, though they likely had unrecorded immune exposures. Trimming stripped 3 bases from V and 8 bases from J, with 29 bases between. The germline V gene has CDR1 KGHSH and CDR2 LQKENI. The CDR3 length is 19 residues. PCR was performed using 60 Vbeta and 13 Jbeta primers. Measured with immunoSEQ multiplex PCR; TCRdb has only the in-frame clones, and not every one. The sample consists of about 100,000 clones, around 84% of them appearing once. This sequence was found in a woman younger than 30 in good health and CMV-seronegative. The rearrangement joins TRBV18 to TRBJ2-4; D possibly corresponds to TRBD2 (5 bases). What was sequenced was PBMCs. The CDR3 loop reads CASSPFPGFPSSGEHIQYF. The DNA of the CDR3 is TGTGCCAGCTCACCGTTTCCGGGTTTTCCCTCCTCCGGGGAGCACATTCAGTACTTC.